The 10 T cell receptor beta chains in this list originate from one sample, sequenced in a study of metastatic and nonmetastatic thyroid tumors. TCRdb ran MiXCR on the PCR reads. The table records about 39,000 clones, 18% of them present only once. No treatment of any kind had been given to any patient before thyroid surgery. The sequencing input was tumor tissue. Every receptor here comes from a female donor with papillary thyroid cancer or a benign thyroid nodule (not recorded which). Some clones in this sample may be carry-over from other donors' samples.

In this sample, this clone turned up many times. V is TRBV19 and J is TRBJ2-1; 10 bases align to TRBD2. This CDR3 comprises 14 residues. Germline assignment: CDR1 LNHDA and CDR2 SQIVND (reference sequence). V dropped 4 bases and J dropped 6; count of bases not matched to a gene: 3. CDR3 nucleotide sequence: TGTGCCAGTAGTAAGCGGGGGGGCCGCAATGAGCAGTTCTTC. It specifies CASSKRGGRNEQFF.

The table lists this clone with a few counts. The rearrangement uses TRBV6-1 and TRBJ2-7; TRBD2 matches 9 bases. CDR3 length equals 16 residues. CDR1 and CDR2 (germline): MNHNS, SASEGT. V trimming: 7 bases; J trimming: 0 bases; junction bases outside the gene matches: 10. Here the CDR3 DNA reads TGTGCCAGCATTCGAGCGGGAGGTCTAGGCTCCTACGAGCAGTACTTC. The encoded protein is CASIRAGGLGSYEQYF.

This clone was observed many times. V and J are TRBV10-2 and TRBJ2-5; D remains ambiguous. The CDR3 runs to 11 residues. Germline V gene lookup returns CDR1 WSHSY and CDR2 SAAADI. Trimming shortened V by 3 bases and J by 9 bases, and 8 bases separated the two germline ends. CDR3 protein: CASSEGDAQYF. The CDR3 DNA sequence: TGCGCCAGCAGTGAAGGAGATGCCCAGTACTTC.

This chain links TRBV6-1 with TRBJ2-7, with D perhaps TRBD2 (5 bases). V shed 2 bases and J shed 2 bases, with 13 bases lying between them. This CDR3 region has 15 residues. Germline CDR1 and CDR2: MNHNS and SASEGT. As DNA, the CDR3 is TGTGCCAGCAGTGAATTGCACATGGAGGCCTACGAGCAGTACTTC. Its protein is CASSELHMEAYEQYF.

This clone occurred many times. This chain uses TRBV20-1 with TRBJ1-5; 7 positions agree with TRBD1. Germline V gene data show CDR1 as DFQATT and CDR2 as SNEGSKA (reference sequence). The CDR3 is 16 residues long. V was clipped by 3 bases and J by 0 bases; unmatched bases: 8. CDR3 amino acids: CSARPGTDYSNQPQHF. The CDR3 bases are TGCAGTGCTAGGCCCGGGACAGATTATAGCAATCAGCCCCAGCATTTT.

This clone showed up many times. CDR3 region: CASGRRGLAGAPQETQYF. The CDR3 DNA sequence: TGTGCCAGTGGGAGGCGGGGACTAGCGGGGGCTCCACAAGAGACCCAGTACTTC. The gene calls are TRBV19 and TRBJ2-5; 14 nucleotides align to TRBD2. CDR3 length: 18 amino acids. Losses at the gene ends were 8 bases for V and 2 bases for J; bases not matched to a gene: 13. From germline, CDR1 is LNHDA and CDR2 SQIVND (reference sequence).

With respect to this clone: At one boundary the junction diverges from the germline segment, which might be a read error. The identical CDR3 is also encoded by other nucleotide sequences in the sample. CDR3 amino acids: CASFPGGVDSPLHF. CDR3 nucleotide sequence: TGTGCCAGCTTCCCTGGCGGGGTAGATTCACCCCTCCACTTC. The chain uses TRBV2 and TRBJ1-6; D is ambiguous. The CDR3 contains 14 residues. Germline assignment: CDR1 SNHLY and CDR2 FYNNEI.

As concerns this clone: An end of the junction does not agree with germline; a read error may underlie this. The chain joins TRBV5-1 to TRBJ1-1; D remains ambiguous. Germline CDR1 and CDR2: SGHRS and YFSETQ. This CDR3 region has 15 residues. CDR3 region: CASSLLRPVNIEAFF. CDR3 coding DNA: TGCGCCAGCAGTTTATTGAGGCCGGTGAACATTGAAGCTTTCTTT.

This clone came up many times. The J gene is TRBJ2-1, the V gene TRBV15, with D possibly being TRBD2 (6 bases). The germline CDR1 and CDR2 sequences are LNHNV and YYDKDF (reference sequence). The CDR3 consists of 14 residues. The V end was cut by 7 bases, the J end by 6 bases, with 16 bases between. CDR3 loop: CATTTGDRGNEQFF. The CDR3 nucleotides read TGTGCCACCACCACGGGAGATAGGGGCAATGAGCAGTTCTTC.

Relative to its sample, this clone is large. The chain carries TRBV27 and TRBJ2-7, with a possible D match to TRBD1 (6 bases). Trimming pared 4 bases from V and 2 bases from J, leaving 12 bases between. Per germline, CDR1 MNHEY and CDR2 SMNVEV (reference sequence). The CDR3 totals 14 residues. This CDR3 reads CASSYQGKAYEQYF. The CDR3 DNA reads as TGTGCCAGCAGTTATCAGGGGAAAGCCTACGAGCAGTACTTC.